One TCR beta chain is described in this entry. The antigen remains undetermined. This sample was included in a study of vaccination effects on CD4 cells after COVID-19. The wider study: The second dose preceded post-vaccine samples by a median of 72 days.

TCRdb's table, derived via immunoSEQ multiplex PCR, lists solely in-frame clones and lacks some. The data hold some 30,000 clones, with about two thirds observed a single time. Expansion of antigen-specific CD4+ T cells with viral peptide pools was carried out by the ViraFEST assay before sequencing. The authors isolated CD4+ T cells after about 10 days of culture. The participants, recipients of two vaccine doses, got either BNT162b2 or mRNA-1273. Cultures of approximately 2.1 million PBMC per well contained 10 IU/ml IL-2 plus 10 ug/ml peptides. Trimming took 1 base from V and 5 from J, leaving 13 bases between them. In germline, CDR1 is KGHDR, CDR2 SFDVKD. CDR3 size: 16 residues. Study outcomes and limitations: The study, lacking early post-infection timepoints, had few convalescent patients.

The rearrangement links TRBV24-1 to TRBJ2-2; D may be TRBD2 (5 bases). The TCR was taken from a human donor who received a COVID-19 vaccine. Source: CD4+ T cells from PBMCs cultured with SARS-CoV-2 spike peptides, taken after COVID-19 vaccination. The CDR3 region is CATSDFNGVGTGELFF. CDR3 nucleotide sequence: TGTGCCACCAGTGATTTTAACGGGGTGGGAACCGGGGAGCTGTTTTTT.